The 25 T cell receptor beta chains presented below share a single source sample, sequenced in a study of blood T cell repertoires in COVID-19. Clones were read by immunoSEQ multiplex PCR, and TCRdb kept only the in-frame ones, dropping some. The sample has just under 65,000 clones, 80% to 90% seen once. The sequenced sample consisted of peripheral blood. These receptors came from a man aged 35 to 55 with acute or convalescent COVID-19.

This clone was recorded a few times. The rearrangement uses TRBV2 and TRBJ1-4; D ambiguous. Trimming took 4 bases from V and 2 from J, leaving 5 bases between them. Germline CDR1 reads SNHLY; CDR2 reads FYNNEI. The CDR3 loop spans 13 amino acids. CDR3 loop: CASSVNTNEKLFF. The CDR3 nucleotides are TGTGCCAGCAGTGTCAATACTAATGAAAAACTGTTTTTT.

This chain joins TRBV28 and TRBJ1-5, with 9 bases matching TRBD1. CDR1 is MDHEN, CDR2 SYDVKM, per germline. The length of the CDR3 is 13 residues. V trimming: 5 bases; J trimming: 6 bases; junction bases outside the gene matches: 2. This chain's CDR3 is CASSGTGSQPQHF. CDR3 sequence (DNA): TGTGCCAGCAGTGGGACAGGGAGTCAGCCCCAGCATTTT.

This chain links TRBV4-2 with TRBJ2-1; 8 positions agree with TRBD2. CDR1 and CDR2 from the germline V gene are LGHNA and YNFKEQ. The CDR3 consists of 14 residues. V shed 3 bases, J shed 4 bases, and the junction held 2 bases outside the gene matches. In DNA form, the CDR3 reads TGTGCCAGCAGCCAGCAGCGGGGGTACAATGAGCAGTTCTTC. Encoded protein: CASSQQRGYNEQFF.

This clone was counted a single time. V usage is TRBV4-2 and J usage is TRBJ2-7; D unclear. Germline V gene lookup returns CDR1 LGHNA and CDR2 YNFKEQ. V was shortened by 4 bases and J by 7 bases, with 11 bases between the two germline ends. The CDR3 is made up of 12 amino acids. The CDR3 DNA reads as TGTGCCAGCAGCCTCGCCTACGGGGAGCAGTACTTC. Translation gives CASSLAYGEQYF.

The CDR3 region is CASSLPGTDYGYTF. CDR3 bases: TGTGCCAGCAGCCTTCCCGGGACAGACTATGGCTACACCTTC. The V call is TRBV5-4, the J call TRBJ1-2, with 7 bases aligning to TRBD1. With 4 bases clipped from V and 3 bases from J, the junction kept 6 bases outside the gene matches. The germline V gene encodes CDR1 SGHNT and CDR2 YYREEE (reference sequence). This CDR3 comprises 14 residues.

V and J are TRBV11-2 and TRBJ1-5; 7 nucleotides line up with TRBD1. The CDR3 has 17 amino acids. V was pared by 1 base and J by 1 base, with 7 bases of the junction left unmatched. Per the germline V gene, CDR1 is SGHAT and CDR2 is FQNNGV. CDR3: CASSLGGRGSSNQPQHF. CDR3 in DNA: TGTGCCAGCAGCTTAGGTGGCAGGGGGTCGAGCAATCAGCCCCAGCATTTT. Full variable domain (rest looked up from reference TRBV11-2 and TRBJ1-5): EAGVAQSPRYKIIEKRQSVAFWCNPISGHATLYWYQQILGQGPKLLIQFQNNGVVDDSQLPKDRFSAERLKGVDSTLKIQPAKLEDSAVYLCASSLGGRGSSNQPQHFGDGTRLSIL.

The CDR3 region is CAISESSGGPDTQYF. In DNA, the CDR3 is TGTGCCATCAGTGAGAGTAGCGGGGGGCCAGATACGCAGTATTTT. The V call is TRBV10-3, the J call TRBJ2-3; 10 nucleotides agree with TRBD2. With 2 bases clipped from V and 4 bases from J, the junction kept 3 bases outside the gene matches. The germline V gene encodes CDR1 ENHRY and CDR2 SYGVKD. The CDR3 extends over 15 amino acids.

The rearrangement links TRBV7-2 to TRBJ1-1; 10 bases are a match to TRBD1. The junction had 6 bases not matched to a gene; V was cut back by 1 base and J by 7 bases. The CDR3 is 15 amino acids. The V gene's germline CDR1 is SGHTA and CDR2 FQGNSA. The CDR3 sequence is CASSLEWDRGDEAFF. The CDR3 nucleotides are TGTGCCAGCAGCTTAGAATGGGACAGGGGAGATGAAGCTTTCTTT.

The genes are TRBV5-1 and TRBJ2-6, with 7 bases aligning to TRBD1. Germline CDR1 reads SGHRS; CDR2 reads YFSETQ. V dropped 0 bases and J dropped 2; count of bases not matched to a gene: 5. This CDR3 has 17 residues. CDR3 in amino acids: CASSLGDRSAGANVLTF. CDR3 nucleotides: TGCGCCAGCAGCTTGGGGGACAGATCCGCTGGGGCCAACGTCCTGACTTTC.

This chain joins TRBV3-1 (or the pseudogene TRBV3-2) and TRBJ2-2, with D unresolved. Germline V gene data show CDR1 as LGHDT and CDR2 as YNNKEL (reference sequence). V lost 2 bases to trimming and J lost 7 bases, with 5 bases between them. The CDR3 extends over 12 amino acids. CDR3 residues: CASSQIHGELFF. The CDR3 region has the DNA TGTGCCAGCAGCCAAATCCACGGGGAGCTGTTTTTT.

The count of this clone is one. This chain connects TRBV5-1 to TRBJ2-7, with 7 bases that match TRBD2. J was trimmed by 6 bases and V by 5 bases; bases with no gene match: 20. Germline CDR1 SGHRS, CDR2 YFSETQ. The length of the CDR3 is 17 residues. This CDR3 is CASSLGGSRPRAREQYF. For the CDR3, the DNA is TGCGCCAGCAGTCTGGGGGGGTCCAGACCCCGGGCGCGCGAGCAGTACTTC. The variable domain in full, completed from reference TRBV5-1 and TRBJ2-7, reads KAGVTQTPRYLIKTRGQQVTLSCSPISGHRSVSWYQQTPGQGLQFLFEYFSETQRNKGNFPGRFSGRQFSNSRSEMNVSTLELGDSALYLCASSLGGSRPRAREQYFGPGTRLTVT.

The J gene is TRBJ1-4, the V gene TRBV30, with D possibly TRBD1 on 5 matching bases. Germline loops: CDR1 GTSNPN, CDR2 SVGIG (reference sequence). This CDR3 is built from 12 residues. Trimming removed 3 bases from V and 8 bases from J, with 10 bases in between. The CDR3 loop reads CAWSAGKEKLFF. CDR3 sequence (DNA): TGTGCCTGGAGCGCAGGGAAGGAAAAACTGTTTTTT.

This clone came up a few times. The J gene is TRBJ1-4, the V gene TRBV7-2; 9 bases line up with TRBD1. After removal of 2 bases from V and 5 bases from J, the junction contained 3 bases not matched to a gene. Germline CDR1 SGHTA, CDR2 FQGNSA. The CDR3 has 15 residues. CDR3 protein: CASSLLGTGNEKLFF. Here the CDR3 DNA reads TGTGCCAGCAGCTTATTGGGGACAGGGAATGAAAAACTGTTTTTT.

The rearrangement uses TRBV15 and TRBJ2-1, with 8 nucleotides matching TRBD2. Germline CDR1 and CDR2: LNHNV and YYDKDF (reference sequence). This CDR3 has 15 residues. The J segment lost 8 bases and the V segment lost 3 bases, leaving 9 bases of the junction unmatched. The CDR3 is CATSSRTGGQDEQFF. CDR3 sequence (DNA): TGTGCCACCAGCAGTCGGACGGGGGGGCAGGATGAGCAGTTCTTC.

The CDR3 reads CASSLVGSLQETQYF. The CDR3, as DNA: TGTGCCAGCAGCTTAGTGGGCAGCCTCCAAGAGACCCAGTACTTC. The chain links TRBV11-2 to TRBJ2-5; D remains ambiguous. Germline lookup yields CDR1 SGHAT and CDR2 FQNNGV. This CDR3 is 15 amino acids long. Trimming removed 1 base from V and 1 base from J, with 10 bases in between.

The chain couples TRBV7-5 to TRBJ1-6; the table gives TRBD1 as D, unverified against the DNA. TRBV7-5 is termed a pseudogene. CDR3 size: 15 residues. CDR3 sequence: CARNRPGQEYSPLHF. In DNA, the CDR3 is TGTGCCAGAAATCGCCCGGGACAGGAATATTCACCCCTCCACTTT.

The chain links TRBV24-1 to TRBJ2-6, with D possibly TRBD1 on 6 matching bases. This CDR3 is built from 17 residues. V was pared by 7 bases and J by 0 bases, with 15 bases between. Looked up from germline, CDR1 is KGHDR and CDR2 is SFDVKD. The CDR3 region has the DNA TGTGCCACCAGCTCGGGACAACTAGGCTCTGGGGCCAACGTCCTGACTTTC. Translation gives CATSSGQLGSGANVLTF.

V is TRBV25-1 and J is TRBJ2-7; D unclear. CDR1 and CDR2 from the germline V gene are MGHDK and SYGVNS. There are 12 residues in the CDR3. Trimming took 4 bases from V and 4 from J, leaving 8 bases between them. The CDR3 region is CASSGGRYEQYF. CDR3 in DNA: TGTGCCAGCAGTGGAGGAAGATACGAGCAGTACTTC.

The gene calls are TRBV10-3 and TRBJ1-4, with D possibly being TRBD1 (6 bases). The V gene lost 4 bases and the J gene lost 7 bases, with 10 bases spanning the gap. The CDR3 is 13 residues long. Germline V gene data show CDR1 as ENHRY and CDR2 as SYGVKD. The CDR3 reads CAISALQGEKLFF. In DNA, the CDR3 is TGTGCCATCAGTGCCCTACAGGGTGAAAAACTGTTTTTT.

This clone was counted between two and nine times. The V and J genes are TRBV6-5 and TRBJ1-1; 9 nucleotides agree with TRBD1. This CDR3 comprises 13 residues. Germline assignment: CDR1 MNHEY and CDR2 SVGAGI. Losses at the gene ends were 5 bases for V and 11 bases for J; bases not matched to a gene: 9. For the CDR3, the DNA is TGTGCCAGCAGTACGTACAGGGGGCATTCCGCTTTCTTT. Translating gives CASSTYRGHSAFF.

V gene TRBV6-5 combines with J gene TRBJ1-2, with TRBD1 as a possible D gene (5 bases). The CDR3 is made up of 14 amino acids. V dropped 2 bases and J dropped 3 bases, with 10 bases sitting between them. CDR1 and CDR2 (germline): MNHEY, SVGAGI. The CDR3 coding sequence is TGTGCCAGCAGTTACAGGGGTTCCTACTATGGCTACACCTTC. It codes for CASSYRGSYYGYTF.

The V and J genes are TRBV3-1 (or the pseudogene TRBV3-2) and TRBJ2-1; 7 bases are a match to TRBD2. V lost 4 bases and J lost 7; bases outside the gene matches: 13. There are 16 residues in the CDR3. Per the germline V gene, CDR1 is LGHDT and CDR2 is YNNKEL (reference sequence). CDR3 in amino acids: CASSPYRTRKENEQFF. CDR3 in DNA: TGTGCCAGCAGCCCCTACCGGACTAGGAAGGAGAATGAGCAGTTCTTC.

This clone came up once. The CDR3 is CASSQAQYGEQFF. The CDR3 DNA is TGTGCCAGCAGCCAAGCCCAGTATGGTGAGCAGTTCTTC. J is TRBJ2-1 and V is TRBV4-2, with unresolved D. There are 13 residues in the CDR3. Germline loops: CDR1 LGHNA, CDR2 YNFKEQ. V lost 1 base, J lost 9 bases, and 10 bases lay in between.

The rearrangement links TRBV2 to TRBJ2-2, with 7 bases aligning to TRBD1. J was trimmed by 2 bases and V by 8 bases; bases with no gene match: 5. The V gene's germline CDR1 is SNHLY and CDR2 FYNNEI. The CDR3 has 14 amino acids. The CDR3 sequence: CASRDSRNTGELFF. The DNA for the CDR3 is TGTGCCAGCCGGGACAGTAGAAACACCGGGGAGCTGTTTTTT. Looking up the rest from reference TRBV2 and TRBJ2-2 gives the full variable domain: EPEVTQTPSHQVTQMGQEVILRCVPISNHLYFYWYRQILGQKVEFLVSFYNNEISEKSEIFDDQFSVERPDGSNFTLKIRSTKLEDSAMYFCASRDSRNTGELFFGEGSRLTVL.

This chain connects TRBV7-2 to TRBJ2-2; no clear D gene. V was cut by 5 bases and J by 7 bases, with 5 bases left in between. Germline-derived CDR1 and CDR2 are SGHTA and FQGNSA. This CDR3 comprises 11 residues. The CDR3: CASSPGGELFF. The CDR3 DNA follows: TGTGCCAGCAGCCCGGGCGGGGAGCTGTTTTTT.